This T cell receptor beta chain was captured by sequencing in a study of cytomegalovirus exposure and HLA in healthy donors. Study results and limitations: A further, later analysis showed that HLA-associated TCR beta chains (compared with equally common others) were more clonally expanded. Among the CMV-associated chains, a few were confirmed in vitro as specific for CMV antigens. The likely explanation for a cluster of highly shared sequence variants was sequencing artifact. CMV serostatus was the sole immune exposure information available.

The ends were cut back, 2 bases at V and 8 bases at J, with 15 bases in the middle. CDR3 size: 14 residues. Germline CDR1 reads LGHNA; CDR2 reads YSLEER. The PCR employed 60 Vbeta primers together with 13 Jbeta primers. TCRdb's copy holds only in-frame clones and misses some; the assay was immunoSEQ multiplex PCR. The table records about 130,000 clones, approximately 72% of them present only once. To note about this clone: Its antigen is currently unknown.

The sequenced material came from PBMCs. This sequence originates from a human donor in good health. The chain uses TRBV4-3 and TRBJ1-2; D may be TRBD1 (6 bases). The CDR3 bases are TGCGCCAGCAGCCAACTAGGGACACCTGTAGGCTACACCTTC. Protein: CASSQLGTPVGYTF.